The T cell receptor (beta chain) described here comes from a study of T cell repertoires in cytomegalovirus infection. As for the study in general: In the study, CMV epitopes included recently identified HLA-C-restricted and well-studied HLA-B-restricted ones. Study-level results: HLA-C-restricted TCR beta clonotypes specific for CMV led the ex vivo response.

Germline CDR1 SGHAT, CDR2 FQNNGV. The CDR3 extends over 15 amino acids. J gave up 8 bases and V 5 bases, and 10 bases lay outside the gene matches. TCRdb independently ran MiXCR on the reads; one entry per CDR3 protein. The table has about 52,000 distinct CDR3 sequences, around 18% seen once. In its sample, this clonotype was seen a few times. Its specificity is not known. This sequence joins TRBV11-2 and TRBJ1-4; 8 nucleotides align to TRBD1. This receptor was taken from a human donor in good health (CMV status not recorded). Some clones in this sample may be carry-over from other donors' samples. The source material was CD8+ T cells from cultured PBMCs, sampled from culture after CMV antigen stimulation. Here the CDR3 DNA reads TGTGCCAGCAGCCCCCAGGGGACAGGAAGCGAAAAACTGTTTTTT. It is translated as CASSPQGTGSEKLFF.